These T cell receptor beta chains were read from a single sample in a study of identical twins. MiXCR was run by TCRdb on the 5' RACE reads, yielding one entry per CDR3 protein. Of some 1,600,000 distinct CDR3 sequences listed, about 32% are singletons. Input material: cord blood. These receptors were collected from a newborn girl in good health. CDR3s include the opening cysteine and the closing phenylalanine or tryptophan.

TRBJ2-1 | TRBV20-1 | CSARDLKGGRDEQFF
TRBJ2-1 | TRBV5-6 | CASSPLGRLTSGRDNEQFF
TRBJ2-3 | TRBV11-2 | CASSLMAPDTQYF
TRBJ2-7 | TRBV5-1 | CASSLIPGAPSEQYF
TRBJ1-1 | TRBV9 | CASSVEAVNTEAFF
TRBJ2-3 | TRBV20-1 | CSARMGRQTSWDTQYF
TRBJ1-4 | TRBV7-9 | CASSLVAGNEKLFF
TRBJ1-1 | TRBV12-3/TRBV12-4 | CASSVGTALNTEAFF
TRBJ1-2 | TRBV19 | CASSIGDFDYGYTF
TRBJ1-3 | TRBV4-2 | CASSQPTGIGGNTIYF
TRBJ2-3 | TRBV7-2 | CASSLVSLAGGLRDTDTQYF
TRBJ2-5 | TRBV13 | CASSLGRGGGQETQYF
TRBJ2-1 | TRBV5-1 | CASWSGTSSVNEQFF
TRBJ2-5 | TRBV11-2 | CASSLDLREWFFNEQYF
TRBJ2-1 | TRBV27 | CASRSGAGWGYNEQFF
TRBJ1-1 | TRBV6-1 | CASSEAPKPTEAFF